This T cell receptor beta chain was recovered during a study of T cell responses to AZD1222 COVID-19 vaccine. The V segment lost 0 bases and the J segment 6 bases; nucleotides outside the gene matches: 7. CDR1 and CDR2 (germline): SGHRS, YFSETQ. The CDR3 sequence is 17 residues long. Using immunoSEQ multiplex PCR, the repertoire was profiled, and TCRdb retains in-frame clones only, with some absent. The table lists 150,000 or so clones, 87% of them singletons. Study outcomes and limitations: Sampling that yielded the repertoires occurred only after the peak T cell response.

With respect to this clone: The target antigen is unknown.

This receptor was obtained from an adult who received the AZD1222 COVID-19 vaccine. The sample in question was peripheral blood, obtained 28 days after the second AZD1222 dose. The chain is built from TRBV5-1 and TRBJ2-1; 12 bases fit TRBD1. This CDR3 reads CASSLAVGTGGRNEQFF. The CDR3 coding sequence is TGCGCCAGCAGCTTGGCTGTCGGGACAGGGGGCCGCAATGAGCAGTTCTTC.